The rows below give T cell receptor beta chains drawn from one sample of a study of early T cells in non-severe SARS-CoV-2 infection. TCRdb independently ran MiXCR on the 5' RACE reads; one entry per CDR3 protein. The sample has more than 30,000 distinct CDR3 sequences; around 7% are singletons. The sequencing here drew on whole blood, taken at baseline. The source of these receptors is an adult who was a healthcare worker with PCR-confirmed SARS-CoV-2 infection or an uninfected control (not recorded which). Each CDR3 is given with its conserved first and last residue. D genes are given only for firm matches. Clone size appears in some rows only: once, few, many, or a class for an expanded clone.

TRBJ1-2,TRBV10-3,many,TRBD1,TGTGCCATCAGGGGGACAGGGGTATATGGCTACACCTTC,CAIRGTGVYGYTF
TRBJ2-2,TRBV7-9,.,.,TGTGCCAGCAGCCCCCCAATCGGCACCGGGGAGCTGTTTTTT,CASSPPIGTGELFF
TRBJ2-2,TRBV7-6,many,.,TGTGCCAGCAGCTTAGCGGTCGCCGGGGAGCTGTTTTTT,CASSLAVAGELFF
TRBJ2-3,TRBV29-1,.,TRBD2,TGCAGCGTAAGCGGGAGACCTAGCACAGATACGCAGTATTTT,CSVSGRPSTDTQYF
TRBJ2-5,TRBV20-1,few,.,TGCAGTGCTAGACTAGGCAGACCTCCCGAGACCCAGTACTTC,CSARLGRPPETQYF
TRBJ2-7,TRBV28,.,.,TGTGCCAGCCCGACAGTACTCGAGCAGTACTTC,CASPTVLEQYF
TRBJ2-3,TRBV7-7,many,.,TGTGCTAGCAGCTTAGCGCCGACAGATACGCAGTATTTT,CASSLAPTDTQYF
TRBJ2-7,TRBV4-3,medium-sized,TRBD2,TGCGCCAGCAGCCAAACTAGCGGGAGGGCTGACGAGCAGTACTTC,CASSQTSGRADEQYF
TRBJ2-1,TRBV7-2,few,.,TGTGCCAGCAGCTATGGAGGGAGCGCCTATTCCTACAATGAGCAGTTCTTC,CASSYGGSAYSYNEQFF
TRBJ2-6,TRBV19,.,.,TGTGCCAGTTGTCTCGAGACTGGGGCCAACGTCCTGACTTTC,CASCLETGANVLTF
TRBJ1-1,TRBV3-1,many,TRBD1,TGTGCCAGCAGCCAAGTTGAGACAGGGGGGGTGGCTTTCTTT,CASSQVETGGVAFF
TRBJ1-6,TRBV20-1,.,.,TGCAGTGCTAGAGATGGGGGGAGCTCCTATAATTCACCCCTCCACTTT,CSARDGGSSYNSPLHF
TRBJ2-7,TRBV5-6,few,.,TGTGCCAGCAGCTTGGCCGGACAGAGCCTTACTTACGAGCAGTACTTC,CASSLAGQSLTYEQYF
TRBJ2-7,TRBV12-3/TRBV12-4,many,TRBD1,TGTGCCAGCAGGGTGACAGGGTCCTACGAGCAGTACTTC,CASRVTGSYEQYF
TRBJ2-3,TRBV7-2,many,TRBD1,TGTGCCAGCAGCTTACAGACAGGGTCGGATACGCAGTATTTT,CASSLQTGSDTQYF
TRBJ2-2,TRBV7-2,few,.,TGTGCCAGCAGCTTAGCGGGGAGGAACACCGGGGAGCTGTTTTTT,CASSLAGRNTGELFF
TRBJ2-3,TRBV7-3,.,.,TGTGCCAGCAGCTTAAGACCAGGGCTTAGCACAGATACGCAGTATTTT,CASSLRPGLSTDTQYF
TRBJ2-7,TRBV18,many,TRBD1,TGTGCCAGCTCACCAGCCGGGACAGGGACTCTCTACGAGCAGTACTTC,CASSPAGTGTLYEQYF
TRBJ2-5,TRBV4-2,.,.,TGTGCCAGCAGCCAAGTAGATGAAGGGAAAGAGACCCAGTACTTC,CASSQVDEGKETQYF
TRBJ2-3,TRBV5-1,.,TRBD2,TGCGCCAGCAGCTTGGCTCTCCGGGACAGGGAATCCTGGACTAGCGGGAGCACAGATACGCAGTATTTT,CASSLALRDRESWTSGSTDTQYF
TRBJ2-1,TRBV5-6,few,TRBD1,TGTGCCAGCAGCCTACTACCGGGACAGGGAGGGGAGCAGTTCTTC,CASSLLPGQGGEQFF
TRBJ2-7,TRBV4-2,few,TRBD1,TGTGCCAGCAGCCAAGACAGGGGGATGTATTACGAGCAGTACTTC,CASSQDRGMYYEQYF
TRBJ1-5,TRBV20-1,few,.,TGCAGTGCTAGTGGACCGTTTGAGCAGCCCCAGCATTTT,CSASGPFEQPQHF
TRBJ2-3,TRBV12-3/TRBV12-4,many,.,TGTGCCAGCAGTTTAGTTCAGGATACGCAGTATTTT,CASSLVQDTQYF
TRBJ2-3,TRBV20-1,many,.,TGCAGTGCAGACGGCGGGCAGCTTGGGTTTGATACGCAGTATTTT,CSADGGQLGFDTQYF
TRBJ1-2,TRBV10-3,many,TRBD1,TGTGCCATCGGGGACAGGGTCTACTATGGCTACACCTTC,CAIGDRVYYGYTF
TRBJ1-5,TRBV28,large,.,TGTGCCAGCAGTTTTTCGGGAAATAGCAATCAGCCCCAGCATTTT,CASSFSGNSNQPQHF
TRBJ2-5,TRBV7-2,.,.,TGTGCCAGCAGCGTAGGAAGCGGGACAGAAGAGACCCAGTACTTC,CASSVGSGTEETQYF
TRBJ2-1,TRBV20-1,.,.,TGCAGTGCTAGAGCCCCGCAAGGGGGTAATGAGCAGTTCTTC,CSARAPQGGNEQFF
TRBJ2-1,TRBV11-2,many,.,TGTGCCAGCAGCTTTGGGTCGTCCTACAATGAGCAGTTCTTC,CASSFGSSYNEQFF
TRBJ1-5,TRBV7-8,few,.,TGTGCCAGCAGCCCTCGACCAGGACAGAAAAATCAGCCCCAGCATTTT,CASSPRPGQKNQPQHF
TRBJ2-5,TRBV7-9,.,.,TGTGCCAGCAGCTTGGACGGGGGCCGAGAGACCCAGTACTTC,CASSLDGGRETQYF
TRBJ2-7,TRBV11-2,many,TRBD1,TGTGCCAGCAGCTCTGACAGGGGGGGCGAGCAGTACTTC,CASSSDRGGEQYF
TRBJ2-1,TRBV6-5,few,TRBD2,TGTGCCAGCAGTTCCTCGGGCGGGAGGTACAATGAGCAGTTCTTC,CASSSSGGRYNEQFF
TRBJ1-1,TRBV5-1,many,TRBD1,TGCGCCAGCAGCACGAGACAGGGAGGGTACACTGAAGCTTTCTTT,CASSTRQGGYTEAFF